Included here is one TCR beta chain sequence, with context. What this receptor recognizes is not known. The sample holds no much larger clone one base away, and base qualities are not on file. Library generation was performed with 5' RACE. Sequenced on an Illumina HiSeq 2500. A second PCR of about 7 to 12 cycles was performed with a sample-barcoded 5' primer and a J-beta primer mix. A template-switch 5' adaptor carrying 12 random nucleotides introduced a unique molecular identifier onto each TCR beta cDNA molecule. Each sample yielded at least 2.5 million CDR3-containing paired-end reads. First-strand cDNA synthesis was performed from all RNA using the Mint cDNA synthesis kit, with priming by a TRBC-specific oligonucleotide. After uracil-DNA glycosylase treatment, a first 18-cycle PCR used universal primers M1SS and BC2_uni_R on all cDNA. On the authors' methods: Each sample was normalized by randomly selecting 1 million high-quality reads, each carrying a distinct molecular identifier. Reads sharing molecular identifiers were discarded rather than binned into consensus sequences. CDR3 identification, clonotype clustering and error correction used MiTCR with a Q25 quality threshold and the strictest error-elimination algorithm. A nonparametric unseen species model with Euler transformation was used to estimate a lower bound on total TCR beta diversity. The public reads were run again by TCRdb, first through fastp at Q25 and then through MiXCR, and only productive beta chains were kept. Each entry is one CDR3 protein sequence, shown with its most common DNA and genes. None of the V and J calls come from the authors' own analysis; TCRdb made them. Within this sample are hundreds of thousands of distinct CDR3 sequences, with over 40% of them counted one time only. 25% to 35% of the sample rests with the top ten.

Donors were approximately 42 systemically healthy Caucasian individuals from Russia aged roughly 6 to 95 years. Ten milliliters of peripheral blood were drawn from each donor into EDTA-treated Vacutainer tubes. Ficoll-Paque density-gradient centrifugation was used to isolate PBMCs, with at least 6 million obtained per sample. Total RNA, at least 6 micrograms per sample, was extracted from PBMCs with Trizol reagent. The percentages of naive CD45RAhigh/CD27high T cells were determined by flow cytometry on a PBMC aliquot from every donor. This entry comes from a study of blood T cells in healthy people across ages (dated by TCRdb to the mid-2010s). Context from the whole study: In model experiments, template switching captured about one uniquely barcoded TCR beta cDNA molecule for every two T cells. Age-related changes in TCR beta repertoire diversity were measured in the study by deep sequencing normalized with unique cDNA molecular identifiers. The donors were split into four age groups: young (average around 17 years), middle-aged (about 40), aged (approximately 59) and long-lived (more than 80). Donors of different ages were randomly distributed across sequencing lanes to avoid experimental bias. For two donors (one aged 18 to 29 and one aged 80 or older), the study analyzed two additional independent replicas of 1 million unique cDNA reads from the same blood draw. General conclusions and limits of the study: Since profiling was done on bulk unsorted PBMCs, naive and antigen-experienced compartments could not be conclusively compared. Observed TCR beta diversity per million T cells fell roughly linearly with age, and a significant reduction was already apparent by age around 40. Donor CMV infection status was unknown, potentially confounding age-related changes in expanded clonotypes. Estimates of total diversity from one million sequenced T cells were regarded as lower bounds and underestimates. There was a strong correlation between observed TCR beta diversity and the percentage of naive T cells measured by flow cytometry. Compared with the aged group, the long-lived group had more naive CD4+ T cells, fewer expanded clones and increased TCR diversity, a pattern suggesting age selection.

V loses 2 bases at its end and J loses 7 bases; junction bases beyond the gene matches: 7. The CDR3 has 15 amino acids, counting the end cysteine and phenylalanine. The only DNA kept is the CDR3, 45 bases in frame from the first base. The sequencing sample was made of blood. The chain uses TRBV12-3 or TRBV12-4 and TRBJ2-1, and TRBD1 aligns with 8 junction nucleotides. This receptor was obtained from a man older than 75 in good health. The DNA is as follows: TGTGCCAGCAGTTTAAGGACAGGGAGCGTAAATGAGCAGTTCTTC. Its protein is CASSLRTGSVNEQFF.